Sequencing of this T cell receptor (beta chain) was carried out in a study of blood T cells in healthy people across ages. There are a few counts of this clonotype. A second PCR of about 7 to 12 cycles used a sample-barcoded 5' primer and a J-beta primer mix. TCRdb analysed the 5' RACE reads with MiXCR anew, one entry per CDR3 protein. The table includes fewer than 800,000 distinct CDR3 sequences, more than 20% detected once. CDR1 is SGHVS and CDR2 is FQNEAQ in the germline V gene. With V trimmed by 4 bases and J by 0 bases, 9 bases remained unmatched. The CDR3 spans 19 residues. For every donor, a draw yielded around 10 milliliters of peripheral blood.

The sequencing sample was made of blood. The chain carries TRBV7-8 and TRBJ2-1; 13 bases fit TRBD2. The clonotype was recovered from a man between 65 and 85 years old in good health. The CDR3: CASSSLGTSGVSSYNEQFF. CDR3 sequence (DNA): TGTGCCAGCAGCTCCCTGGGGACTAGCGGGGTTAGCTCCTACAATGAGCAGTTCTTC.